The 9 T cell receptor beta chains presented below share a single source sample, sequenced in a study of blood T cell repertoires in COVID-19. The method was immunoSEQ multiplex PCR; TCRdb's version includes in-frame clones alone and lacks a portion of them. The sample has a few hundred thousand clones; roughly 80% are singletons. Sequencing was performed on peripheral blood. All receptors derive from a woman aged 18 to 35 with acute or convalescent COVID-19.

This clone was seen repeatedly, ten times or more. The rearrangement uses TRBV7-3 and TRBJ1-2, with unresolved D. There are 13 residues in the CDR3. Per the germline V gene, CDR1 is SGHTA and CDR2 is FQGTGA. Deletions cut 1 base from V and 5 bases from J, with 8 bases between. CDR3 protein: CASSLNPGYGYTF. The CDR3, as DNA: TGTGCCAGCAGCTTAAATCCAGGATATGGCTACACCTTC.

This clone has only a few counts. V usage is TRBV18 and J usage is TRBJ2-2; 8 positions agree with TRBD2. Germline CDR1 KGHSH, CDR2 LQKENI. The CDR3 length is 15 residues. V gave up 3 bases and J gave up 4 bases; unmatched junction bases: 4. CDR3 sequence reads: CASSPGLGRTGELFF. CDR3 in DNA: TGTGCCAGCTCACCGGGACTAGGTCGCACCGGGGAGCTGTTTTTT.

The rearrangement links TRBV7-2 to TRBJ2-7, with a weak D call TRBD1 (5 bases). Germline V CDR1 and CDR2: SGHTA, FQGNSA. This CDR3 comprises 15 residues. Trimming pared 1 base from V and 2 bases from J, leaving 12 bases between. DNA for the CDR3: TGTGCCAGCAGCTTAGGGGTGGGGCAGGCCTACGAGCAGTACTTC. It specifies CASSLGVGQAYEQYF.

The rearrangement links TRBV6-6 to TRBJ2-5, with TRBD2 as a possible D gene (5 bases). Trimming took 6 bases from V and 4 from J, leaving 15 bases between them. The CDR3 has 14 residues. CDR1 is MNHNY and CDR2 is SVGAGI in the germline V gene (reference sequence). CDR3 sequence (DNA): TGTGCCAGCAGCCCCACCGGACTGCGAGAGACCCAGTACTTC. This encodes CASSPTGLRETQYF.

The V call is TRBV19, the J call TRBJ1-1, with 8 bases matching TRBD1. The CDR3 loop spans 15 amino acids. V lost 7 bases and J lost 4; bases outside the gene matches: 11. Germline V gene lookup returns CDR1 LNHDA and CDR2 SQIVND (reference sequence). For the CDR3, the DNA is TGTGCCAGTAAAATGGGATCAGGGGGCCGCACTGAAGCTTTCTTT. Protein: CASKMGSGGRTEAFF.

A few counts support this clone. The V gene is TRBV5-5, the J gene TRBJ2-7; D uncertain. Looked up from germline, CDR1 is SGHKS and CDR2 is YYEKEE (reference sequence). The CDR3 covers 13 residues. V lost 0 bases and J lost 4, with 8 bases in between. Written as DNA, the CDR3 is TGTGCCAGCAGCTTGGGAACACCATACGAGCAGTACTTC. It codes for CASSLGTPYEQYF.

The J gene is TRBJ2-1, the V gene TRBV19; D perhaps matches TRBD1 (6 bases). V lost 7 bases and J lost 4, with 11 bases in between. The CDR3 spans 13 residues. The germline V gene has CDR1 LNHDA and CDR2 SQIVND (reference sequence). The CDR3 loop is CASTYQGYNEQFF. DNA for the CDR3: TGTGCCAGTACCTACCAGGGGTACAATGAGCAGTTCTTC.

V is TRBV4-1 and J is TRBJ2-1, with 14 bases that match TRBD2. The CDR3 spans 19 residues. CDR1 MGHRA and CDR2 YSYEKL come from the germline V gene. V was clipped by 0 bases and J by 5 bases; unmatched bases: 9. The DNA of the CDR3 is TGCGCCAGCAGCCAAGATCCTGGACTAGCGGGAGGCGGGCACAATGAGCAGTTCTTC. Its protein product is CASSQDPGLAGGGHNEQFF.

This sequence joins TRBV6-6 and TRBJ2-3; TRBD2 is a possible D gene (6 bases). Trimming removed 10 bases from V and 0 bases from J, with 11 bases in between. The CDR3 contains 13 residues. Germline CDR1 is MNHNY and CDR2 is SVGAGI (reference sequence). CDR3: CATVAASTDTQYF. The CDR3 DNA is TGTGCCACCGTAGCGGCTAGCACAGATACGCAGTATTTT.